This entry lists 25 T cell receptor beta chains sequenced from one sample in a study of blood T cells in healthy people across ages. Next came a second PCR, run for roughly 6 to 11 cycles, which used a sample-barcoded 5' primer along with a J-beta primer mix. TCRdb reanalysed the 5' RACE reads using MiXCR and keeps one entry per CDR3 protein. The sample holds almost 1 million distinct CDR3 sequences, roughly 50% seen once. Sequences were obtained from blood. The receptors derive from a woman between 55 and 75 years old in good health.

The rearrangement uses TRBV27 and TRBJ1-5; D gene unclear. V shed 0 bases and J shed 2 bases, with 8 bases lying between them. CDR1 and CDR2 (germline): MNHEY, SMNVEV (reference sequence). The CDR3 runs 15 residues. This CDR3 is CASSLSPGGNQPQHF. The CDR3, as DNA: TGTGCCAGCAGTTTATCACCCGGGGGCAATCAGCCCCAGCATTTT.

V gene TRBV15 combines with J gene TRBJ2-7; D might be TRBD2 (6 bases). CDR3 size: 14 residues. The germline V and J ends were trimmed by 5 bases and 0 bases, with 11 bases remaining between them. The V gene's germline CDR1 is LNHNV and CDR2 YYDKDF (reference sequence). In nucleotides, the CDR3 is TGTGCCACCAGCCGAGGAGGGTCCTCCTACGAGCAGTACTTC. Protein: CATSRGGSSYEQYF.

With respect to this clonotype: This sequence may be a read error, since a much larger clone differs from it by one base. This chain links TRBV6-2 or TRBV6-3 with TRBJ2-5; 8 nucleotides align to TRBD1. The CDR3 runs 14 residues. Germline values: CDR1 MNHEY, CDR2 SVGEGT. The CDR3 DNA sequence: TGTGCCAACAGTTACCGGACAGGGAAAGAGACCCAGTACTTC. It translates to CANSYRTGKETQYF.

There are a few counts of this clonotype. V gene TRBV20-1 combines with J gene TRBJ2-7, with D perhaps matching TRBD2 (5 bases). The CDR3 covers 13 residues. Germline V gene data show CDR1 as DFQATT and CDR2 as SNEGSKA (reference sequence). The ends were cut back, 7 bases at V and 2 bases at J, with 15 bases in the middle. This chain's CDR3 is CSGRGAATYEQYF. CDR3 DNA sequence: TGCAGTGGGCGAGGAGCGGCGACCTACGAGCAGTACTTC.

As for this clonotype: This clone may be a read error of a much larger clone one base away. In nucleotides, the CDR3 is TGTGCCAGCAGACGTCGACAGAACTATGGCTACACCTTC. Protein sequence: CASRRRQNYGYTF. The chain uses TRBV6-2 or TRBV6-3 and TRBJ1-2; TRBD1 might be the D (5 bases). Germline-derived CDR1 and CDR2 are MNHEY and SVGEGT. Trimming removed 6 bases from V and 2 bases from J, with 10 bases in between. The CDR3 has 13 amino acids.

The V gene is TRBV20-1, the J gene TRBJ2-7; D is undetermined. V was clipped by 2 bases and J by 2 bases, with 16 bases between them. This CDR3 is built from 15 residues. Germline V gene sequence: CDR1 DFQATT, CDR2 SNEGSKA (reference sequence). The DNA of the CDR3 is TGCAGTGCTAGATTGGCCGTCCGCATCCCCTACGAGCAGTACTTC. Translation gives CSARLAVRIPYEQYF.

The rearrangement links TRBV5-6 to TRBJ1-2; D unresolved. Trimming shortened V by 0 bases and J by 13 bases, and 13 bases separated the two germline ends. CDR1 and CDR2 (germline): SGHDT, YYEEEE. The CDR3 is 12 residues long. The CDR3 bases are TGTGCCAGCAGCTTGGGGAGGGTGCGCTCCACCTTC. Translating it yields CASSLGRVRSTF.

The chain is built from TRBV12-3 or TRBV12-4 and TRBJ2-5; 9 bases match TRBD1. The CDR3 covers 19 residues. Trimming took 2 bases from V and 1 from J; bases not matched to a gene: 14. For the CDR3, the DNA is TGTGCCAGCAGTTTACGGGCTTGGGCGGGACAGGGCCCCCAAGAGACCCAGTACTTC. This codes for CASSLRAWAGQGPQETQYF.

CDR3 nucleotide sequence: TGTGCCACCACGCTAGCGGGAGGACTGGCAGATACGCAGTATTTT. It encodes CATTLAGGLADTQYF. V usage is TRBV15 and J usage is TRBJ2-3; 11 bases line up with TRBD2. This CDR3 is 15 amino acids long. The germline V gene has CDR1 LNHNV and CDR2 YYDKDF (reference sequence). J was trimmed by 4 bases and V by 7 bases; bases with no gene match: 7. Supplemented by reference TRBV15 and TRBJ2-3, the full variable domain reads DAMVIQNPRYQVTQFGKPVTLSCSQTLNHNVMYWYQQKSSQAPKLLFHYYDKDFNNEADTPDNFQSRRPNTSFCFLDIRSPGLGDTAMYLCATTLAGGLADTQYFGPGTRLTVL.

This clonotype has just a few counts. The chain couples TRBV6-2 or TRBV6-3 to TRBJ2-5; 8 bases align to TRBD1. After removal of 7 bases from V and 0 bases from J, the junction contained 10 bases not matched to a gene. The CDR3 is 16 residues long. In germline, CDR1 is MNHEY, CDR2 SVGEGT. DNA of the CDR3: TGTGCCAGCACCCGTATACCGACAGGGGACCAAGAGACCCAGTACTTC. Protein: CASTRIPTGDQETQYF.

The V call is TRBV4-2, the J call TRBJ1-2, with TRBD1 matching over 8 bases. The germline gives CDR1 LGHNA, CDR2 YNFKEQ. The V segment lost 2 bases and the J segment 3 bases; nucleotides outside the gene matches: 5. This CDR3 is built from 15 residues. The chain's CDR3 is CASSQTGTGDYGYTF. The CDR3 DNA follows: TGTGCCAGCAGCCAAACCGGGACAGGTGACTATGGCTACACCTTC.

The rearrangement joins TRBV6-2 or TRBV6-3 to TRBJ1-1; 8 bases line up with TRBD1. Per the germline V gene, CDR1 is MNHEY and CDR2 is SVGEGT. The CDR3 covers 13 residues. V shed 6 bases, J shed 4 bases, and the junction held 4 bases outside the gene matches. The CDR3 protein is CASRKTGGTEAFF. The CDR3 DNA reads TGTGCCAGCAGGAAAACAGGGGGCACTGAAGCTTTCTTT.

The V gene is TRBV5-6, the J gene TRBJ1-2; TRBD1 matches at 7 bases. In germline, CDR1 is SGHDT, CDR2 YYEEEE. The CDR3 consists of 16 residues. The junction had 15 bases not matched to a gene; V was cut back by 6 bases and J by 4 bases. CDR3 loop: CASNPWKWQGVYGYTF. The CDR3, as DNA: TGTGCCAGCAACCCCTGGAAATGGCAGGGGGTCTATGGCTACACCTTC.

The V call is TRBV4-1, the J call TRBJ2-7; 8 positions match TRBD2. The CDR3 contains 16 residues. CDR1 is MGHRA, CDR2 YSYEKL, per germline. The trim removed 0 bases at V and 7 bases at J, leaving 11 bases unmatched. CDR3 DNA sequence: TGCGCCAGCAGCCAAGATACTAGCGGAGGAGGGAATGAGCAGTACTTC. Translated: CASSQDTSGGGNEQYF.

The chain uses TRBV29-1 and TRBJ1-4; no clear D gene. There are 14 residues in the CDR3. Per germline, CDR1 SQVTM and CDR2 ANQGSEA. V was shortened by 6 bases and J by 4 bases, with 15 bases between the two germline ends. The CDR3 DNA is TGCAGCGTAAAGGGCCGGATTAATAATGAAAAACTGTTTTTT. As protein: CSVKGRINNEKLFF.

This sequence joins TRBV6-2 or TRBV6-3 and TRBJ2-5, with TRBD2 as a possible D gene (6 bases). Looked up from germline, CDR1 is MNHEY and CDR2 is SVGEGT. Trimming removed 5 bases at V and 7 bases at J, with 17 bases between. This CDR3 is built from 14 residues. CDR3 in amino acids: CASSQGLNVGTQYF. Written as DNA, the CDR3 is TGTGCCAGCAGTCAGGGACTTAACGTCGGGACCCAGTACTTC.

The rearrangement links TRBV29-1 to TRBJ2-7; D perhaps matches TRBD1 (5 bases). There are 13 residues in the CDR3. Trimming pared 5 bases from V and 5 bases from J, leaving 16 bases between. Germline loops: CDR1 SQVTM, CDR2 ANQGSEA. CDR3 coding DNA: TGCAGCGTTAGCGCAGGGTCGAACGACGAGCAGTACTTC. Translated, it gives CSVSAGSNDEQYF.

This clonotype was counted between two and nine times. The CDR3 coding sequence is TGTGCCAGCAGTTTATCGAGGCCTTACGAGCAGTACTTC. It is translated as CASSLSRPYEQYF. This chain connects TRBV28 to TRBJ2-7, with unresolved D. Germline V CDR1 and CDR2: MDHEN, SYDVKM. V was shortened by 1 base and J by 4 bases, with 8 bases between the two germline ends. The CDR3 runs to 13 residues.

The chain recombines TRBV20-1 with TRBJ2-3, with D possibly TRBD1 on 5 matching bases. Trimming stripped 3 bases from V and 1 base from J, with 8 bases between. This CDR3 contains 13 residues. Germline V CDR1 and CDR2: DFQATT, SNEGSKA (reference sequence). The CDR3 loop reads CSASGQRTDTQYF. As DNA, the CDR3 is TGCAGTGCTAGTGGACAACGCACAGATACGCAGTATTTT.

The chain links TRBV6-6 to TRBJ2-5, with 9 bases that match TRBD1. This CDR3 contains 14 residues. Germline V CDR1 and CDR2: MNHNY, SVGAGI (reference sequence). Unmatched junction bases numbered 3, after V lost 2 bases and J lost 5 bases. The CDR3 region has the DNA TGTGCCAGCAGTTACGTAGGACAGGGGGAGACCCAGTACTTC. It codes for CASSYVGQGETQYF.

This clonotype showed up just a few times. V is TRBV29-1 and J is TRBJ2-7, with D possibly called TRBD1 or TRBD2 (6 bases each). Trimming took 7 bases from V and 2 from J, leaving 18 bases between them. This CDR3 has 14 residues. Per germline, CDR1 SQVTM and CDR2 ANQGSEA. The CDR3: CSGGAVVPPYEQYF. The CDR3 DNA reads TGCAGCGGGGGGGCGGTGGTACCACCCTACGAGCAGTACTTC.

This clonotype was picked up a small number of times. The chain recombines TRBV2 with TRBJ1-6, with unresolved D. Per germline, CDR1 SNHLY and CDR2 FYNNEI. This CDR3 has 14 residues. V dropped 3 bases and J dropped 9 bases, with 12 bases sitting between them. The CDR3 loop reads CASSDRVAASPLHF. CDR3 bases: TGTGCCAGCAGTGATAGGGTCGCGGCTTCACCCCTCCACTTT.

This chain uses TRBV5-5 with TRBJ2-5, with D uncertain. With 0 bases removed from V and 1 base from J, the gap between germline ends came to 7 bases. The CDR3 totals 14 residues. Per germline, CDR1 SGHKS and CDR2 YYEKEE (reference sequence). This chain's CDR3 is CASSLEQFQETQYF. The CDR3 coding sequence is TGTGCCAGCAGCTTGGAACAGTTCCAAGAGACCCAGTACTTC.

On this clonotype itself: A read error may produce the germline difference seen at one junction end. This sequence joins TRBV28 and TRBJ2-7, with 10 nucleotides matching TRBD1. This CDR3 has 14 amino acids. Germline CDR1 and CDR2: MDHEN and SYDVKM. The chain's CDR3 is CACSSRQGAQEQYF. The CDR3 region has the DNA TGTGCCTGCAGCTCGAGACAGGGGGCGCAAGAGCAGTACTTC.

This chain joins TRBV6-2 or TRBV6-3 and TRBJ1-5, with unresolved D. Germline values: CDR1 MNHEY, CDR2 SVGEGT. CDR3 length: 14 amino acids. V was cut by 6 bases and J by 0 bases, with 9 bases left in between. CDR3 protein: CASSPANSNQPQHF. CDR3 DNA sequence: TGTGCCAGCAGCCCCGCGAATAGCAATCAGCCCCAGCATTTT.